This T cell receptor beta chain was documented in a study of cytomegalovirus exposure and HLA in healthy donors. Study-wide points: An analysis that was carried out later associated 15,000 to 20,000 TCR beta sequences with HLA alleles at 0.05 false discovery rate.

There are 16 residues in the CDR3. V shed 5 bases, J shed 2 bases, and the junction held 7 bases outside the gene matches. CDR1 MGHDK and CDR2 SYGVNS come from the germline V gene. On this clone: As yet, its antigen is unknown.

Vbeta (60) and Jbeta (13) primers were used in the PCR. The method was immunoSEQ multiplex PCR; TCRdb's version includes in-frame clones alone and lacks a portion of them. In the table there are 90,000 to 110,000 clones, 76% of which are singletons. The chain is built from TRBV25-1 and TRBJ2-3; 10 bases align to TRBD2. The sequenced material came from PBMCs. The TCR was taken from a man in his forties in good health and CMV-seropositive. The CDR3: CASSKTSGAYTDTQYF. CDR3 DNA sequence: TGTGCCAGCAGTAAAACTAGCGGGGCGTACACAGATACGCAGTATTTT.